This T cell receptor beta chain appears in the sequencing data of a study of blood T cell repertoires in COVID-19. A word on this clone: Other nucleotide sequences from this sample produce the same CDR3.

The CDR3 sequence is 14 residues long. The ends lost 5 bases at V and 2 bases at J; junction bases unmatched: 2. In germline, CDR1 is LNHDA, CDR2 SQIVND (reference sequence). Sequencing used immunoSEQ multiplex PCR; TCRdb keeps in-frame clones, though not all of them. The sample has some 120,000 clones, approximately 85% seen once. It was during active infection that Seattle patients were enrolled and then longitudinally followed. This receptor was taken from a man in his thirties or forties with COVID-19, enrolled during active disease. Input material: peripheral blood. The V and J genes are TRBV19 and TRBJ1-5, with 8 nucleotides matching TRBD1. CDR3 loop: CASSGTGGNQPQHF. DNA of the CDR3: TGTGCCAGTAGTGGGACAGGAGGCAATCAGCCCCAGCATTTT.